This T cell receptor (beta chain) was sequenced in a study of T cell repertoires in cytomegalovirus infection. Study-level results: Identification of carriers of CMV plus the relevant HLA was achieved through cumulative public TCR beta family frequency.

MiXCR, applied by TCRdb to the reads, yields one record per CDR3 protein. The sample has about 900,000 distinct CDR3 sequences, approximately 30% seen once. Deletions cut 7 bases from V and 0 bases from J, with 22 bases between. Germline CDR1 LNHDA, CDR2 SQIVND (reference sequence). CDR3 length: 18 residues. Points on this clonotype: Its antigen is not identified.

The chain has TRBV19 and TRBJ1-3; a weak D match, TRBD1 (5 bases). The sequence derives from a human donor in good health (CMV status not recorded). Some clones in this sample may be carry-over from other donors' samples. Sequencing used cultured CD8+ T cells from PBMCs, obtained from culture after CMV antigen stimulation. The CDR3 DNA reads TGTGCCAGTACACAACCGTCTATACAGGTCTCCTCTGGAAACACCATATATTTT. This translates into CASTQPSIQVSSGNTIYF. The entire variable domain, with the rest obtained from reference TRBV19 and TRBJ1-3, is as follows: DGGITQSPKYLFRKEGQNVTLSCEQNLNHDAMYWYRQDPGQGLRLIYYSQIVNDFQKGDIAEGYSVSREKKESFPLTVTSAQKNPTAFYLCASTQPSIQVSSGNTIYFGEGSWLTVV.